One sample yielded the 10 T cell receptor beta chains listed below, sequenced in a study of blood T cells in healthy people across ages. The authors ran a second PCR of about 7 to 11 cycles using a sample-barcoded 5' primer and a J-beta primer mix. In TCRdb, the 5' RACE reads were re-called with MiXCR into one record per CDR3 protein. This sample has about a million distinct CDR3 sequences, with roughly 43% found just once. Material for sequencing was blood. These receptors all stem from a man aged 25-40 years in good health.

The genes are TRBV27 and TRBJ2-7; TRBD2 matches at 15 bases. From germline, CDR1 is MNHEY and CDR2 SMNVEV (reference sequence). Trimming at V came to 0 bases and at J to 4 bases, leaving 4 bases not matched to a gene. This CDR3 region has 17 residues. The CDR3 reads CASSLSGTSGGYYEQYF. The DNA of the CDR3 is TGTGCCAGCAGTTTATCGGGGACTAGCGGGGGGTATTACGAGCAGTACTTC.

This clonotype was seen a handful of times. CDR3 bases: TGCAGTGCTAGAGATTTCCAGGGGGCGATAGATACGCAGTATTTT. Translation: CSARDFQGAIDTQYF. The chain links TRBV20-1 to TRBJ2-3; 8 nucleotides align to TRBD1. The CDR3 runs 15 residues. Unmatched junction bases numbered 7, after V lost 0 bases and J lost 5 bases. The germline V gene has CDR1 DFQATT and CDR2 SNEGSKA (reference sequence).

The V and J genes are TRBV28 and TRBJ2-7; D is unresolved. This CDR3 region has 12 residues. The germline CDR1 and CDR2 sequences are MDHEN and SYDVKM. Trimming shortened V by 6 bases and J by 9 bases, and 15 bases separated the two germline ends. The DNA of the CDR3 is TGTGCCAGCAGCCTAGTCCGGTCGGGGCAGTACTTC. It specifies CASSLVRSGQYF. The full variable domain, with the rest looked up from reference TRBV28 and TRBJ2-7, is DVKVTQSSRYLVKRTGEKVFLECVQDMDHENMFWYRQDPGLGLRLIYFSYDVKMKEKGDIPEGYSVSREKKERFSLILESASTNQTSMYLCASSLVRSGQYFGPGTRLTVT.

This clonotype was detected a few times. The chain combines TRBV19 with TRBJ2-3; maybe TRBD2 (6 bases). Per the germline V gene, CDR1 is LNHDA and CDR2 is SQIVND (reference sequence). This CDR3 spans 16 amino acids. Trimming removed 7 bases at V and 0 bases at J, with 17 bases between. The CDR3 is CASTRDSGTSTDTQYF. The DNA for the CDR3 is TGTGCCAGTACCAGGGACTCCGGGACTAGCACAGATACGCAGTATTTT.

In its sample, this clonotype was seen many times. The genes are TRBV20-1 and TRBJ1-2; 7 nucleotides align to TRBD1. V was pared by 2 bases and J by 4 bases, with 7 bases of the junction left unmatched. The germline V gene has CDR1 DFQATT and CDR2 SNEGSKA (reference sequence). The length of the CDR3 is 14 residues. This CDR3 reads CSARRTSGGYGYTF. The CDR3 DNA sequence: TGCAGTGCTAGACGAACCTCAGGGGGCTATGGCTACACCTTC.

The table lists this clonotype with many counts. J is TRBJ2-7 and V is TRBV20-1, with a tentative D call TRBD1 (6 bases). Per the germline V gene, CDR1 is DFQATT and CDR2 is SNEGSKA (reference sequence). Trimming pared 1 base from V and 3 bases from J, leaving 10 bases between. The CDR3 consists of 13 residues. The CDR3 DNA reads as TGCAGTGCTAGAGGCAACAGGGACTACGAGCAGTACTTC. It is translated as CSARGNRDYEQYF.

This chain connects TRBV7-3 to TRBJ2-2; D not certain. The CDR3 consists of 13 residues. Trimming pared 5 bases from V and 3 bases from J, leaving 7 bases between. CDR1 and CDR2 from the germline V gene are SGHTA and FQGTGA. In DNA form, the CDR3 reads TGTGCCAGCAGCCCAGGATACACCGGGGAGCTGTTTTTT. This gives the protein CASSPGYTGELFF.

The chain recombines TRBV30 with TRBJ1-5, with D possibly being TRBD1 (5 bases). Germline V gene sequence: CDR1 GTSNPN, CDR2 SVGIG (reference sequence). Trimming removed 0 bases at V and 0 bases at J, with 9 bases between. The CDR3 contains 15 residues. In DNA, the CDR3 is TGTGCCTGGAGTGTAAGGGGACTTAGCAATCAGCCCCAGCATTTT. Protein sequence: CAWSVRGLSNQPQHF.

The chain combines TRBV28 with TRBJ1-1; 10 positions agree with TRBD1. CDR1 MDHEN and CDR2 SYDVKM come from the germline V gene. The CDR3 is made up of 14 amino acids. V trimming: 11 bases; J trimming: 1 base; junction bases outside the gene matches: 7. The CDR3 reads CAGRQGAGNTEAFF. CDR3 nucleotides: TGTGCCGGCCGACAGGGGGCCGGGAACACTGAAGCTTTCTTT.

This clonotype was recorded at least ten times. A much larger clone differs from this one at a single base, so this may be a read error. This rearrangement joins TRBV12-3 or TRBV12-4 to TRBJ2-3; a possible D gene is TRBD1 (5 bases). V was cut by 4 bases and J by 2 bases, with 13 bases left in between. This CDR3 has 15 amino acids. Written as DNA, the CDR3 is TGTGCCAGCAGTTCGCAGGGTCTCTACACAGATACGCAGTATTTT. Its translation is CASSSQGLYTDTQYF.